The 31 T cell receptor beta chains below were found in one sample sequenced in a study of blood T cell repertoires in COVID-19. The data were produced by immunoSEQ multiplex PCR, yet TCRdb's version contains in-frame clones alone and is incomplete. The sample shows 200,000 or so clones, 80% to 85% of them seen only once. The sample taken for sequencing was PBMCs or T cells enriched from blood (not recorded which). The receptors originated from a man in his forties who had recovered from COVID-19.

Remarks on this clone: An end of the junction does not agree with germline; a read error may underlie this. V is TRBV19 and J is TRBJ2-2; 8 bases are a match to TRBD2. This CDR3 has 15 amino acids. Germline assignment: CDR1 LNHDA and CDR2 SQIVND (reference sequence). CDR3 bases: TGTGCCAGTGGTATAGCGGGACTGTGGACCGGGGAGCTGTTTTTT. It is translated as CASGIAGLWTGELFF.

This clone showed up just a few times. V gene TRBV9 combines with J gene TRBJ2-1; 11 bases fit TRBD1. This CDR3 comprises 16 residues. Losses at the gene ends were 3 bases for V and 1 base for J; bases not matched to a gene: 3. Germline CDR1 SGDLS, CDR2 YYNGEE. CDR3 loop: CASSAGTGGSYNEQFF. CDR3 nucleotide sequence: TGTGCCAGCAGCGCCGGGACAGGGGGGTCCTACAATGAGCAGTTCTTC. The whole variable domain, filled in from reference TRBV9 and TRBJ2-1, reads DSGVTQTPKHLITATGQRVTLRCSPRSGDLSVYWYQQSLDQGLQFLIQYYNGEERAKGNILERFSAQQFPDLHSELNLSSLELGDSALYFCASSAGTGGSYNEQFFGPGTRLTVL.

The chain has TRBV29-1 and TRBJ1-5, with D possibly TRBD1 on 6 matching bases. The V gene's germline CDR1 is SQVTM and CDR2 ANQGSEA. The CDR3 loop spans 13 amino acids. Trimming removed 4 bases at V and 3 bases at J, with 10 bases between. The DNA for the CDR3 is TGCAGCGTTGGGTCAGGGGACAATCAGCCCCAGCATTTT. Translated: CSVGSGDNQPQHF.

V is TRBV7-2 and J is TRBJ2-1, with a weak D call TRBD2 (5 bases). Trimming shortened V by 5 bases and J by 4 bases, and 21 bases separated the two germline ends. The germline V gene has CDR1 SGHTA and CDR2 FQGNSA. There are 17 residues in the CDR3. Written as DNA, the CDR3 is TGTGCCAGCAGCCAGCCCCGCTACAGAGGGATGTACAATGAGCAGTTCTTC. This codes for CASSQPRYRGMYNEQFF.

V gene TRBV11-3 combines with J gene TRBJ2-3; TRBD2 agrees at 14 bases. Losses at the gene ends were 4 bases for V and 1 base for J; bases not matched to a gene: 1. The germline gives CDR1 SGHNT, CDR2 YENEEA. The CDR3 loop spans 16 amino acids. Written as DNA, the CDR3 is TGTGCCAGCAGCTCGGGACTAGCGGGGGGCACAGATACGCAGTATTTT. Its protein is CASSSGLAGGTDTQYF.

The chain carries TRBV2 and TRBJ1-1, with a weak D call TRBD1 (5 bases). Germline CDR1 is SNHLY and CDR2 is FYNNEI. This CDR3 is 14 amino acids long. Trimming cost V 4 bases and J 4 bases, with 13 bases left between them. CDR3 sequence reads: CASSVKVGGTEAFF. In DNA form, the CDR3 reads TGTGCCAGCAGTGTAAAAGTGGGGGGCACTGAAGCTTTCTTT.

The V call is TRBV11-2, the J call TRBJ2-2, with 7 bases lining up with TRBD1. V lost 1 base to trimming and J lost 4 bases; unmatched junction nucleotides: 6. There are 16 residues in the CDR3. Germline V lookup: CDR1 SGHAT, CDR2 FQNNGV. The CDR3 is CASSLGAGGLTGELFF. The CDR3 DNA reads TGTGCCAGCAGCTTAGGGGCAGGGGGTCTCACCGGGGAGCTGTTTTTT. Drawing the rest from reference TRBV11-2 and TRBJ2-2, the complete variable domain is EAGVAQSPRYKIIEKRQSVAFWCNPISGHATLYWYQQILGQGPKLLIQFQNNGVVDDSQLPKDRFSAERLKGVDSTLKIQPAKLEDSAVYLCASSLGAGGLTGELFFGEGSRLTVL.

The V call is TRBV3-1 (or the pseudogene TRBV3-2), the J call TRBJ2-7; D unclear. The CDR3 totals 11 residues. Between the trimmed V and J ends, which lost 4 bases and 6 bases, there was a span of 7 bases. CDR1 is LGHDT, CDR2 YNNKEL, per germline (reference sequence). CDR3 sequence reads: CASSLSREQYF. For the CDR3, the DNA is TGTGCCAGCAGCCTCTCGCGCGAGCAGTACTTC.

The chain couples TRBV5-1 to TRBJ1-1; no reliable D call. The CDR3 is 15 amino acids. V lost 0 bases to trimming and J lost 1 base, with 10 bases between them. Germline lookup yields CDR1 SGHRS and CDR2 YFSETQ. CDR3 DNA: TGCGCCAGCAGCTTGGATGTCCTAAGGAACACTGAAGCTTTCTTT. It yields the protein CASSLDVLRNTEAFF.

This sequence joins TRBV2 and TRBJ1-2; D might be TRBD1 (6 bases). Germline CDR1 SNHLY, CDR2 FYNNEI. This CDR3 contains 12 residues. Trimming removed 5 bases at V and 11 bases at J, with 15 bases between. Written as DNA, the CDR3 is TGTGCCAGCAGTTTAAGGACAGAGAGATACACCTTC. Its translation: CASSLRTERYTF.

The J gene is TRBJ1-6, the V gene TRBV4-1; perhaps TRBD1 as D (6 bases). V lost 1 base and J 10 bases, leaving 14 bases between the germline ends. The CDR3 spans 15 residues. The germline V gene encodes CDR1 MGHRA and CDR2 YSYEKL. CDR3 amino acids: CASSQGDNKASPLHF. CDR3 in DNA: TGCGCCAGCAGCCAAGGGGACAATAAAGCGTCACCCCTCCACTTT.

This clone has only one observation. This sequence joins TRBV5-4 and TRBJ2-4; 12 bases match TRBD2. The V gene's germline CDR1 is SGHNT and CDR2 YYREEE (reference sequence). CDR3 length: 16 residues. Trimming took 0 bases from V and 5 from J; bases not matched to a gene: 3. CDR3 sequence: CASSLGTSGAENIQYF. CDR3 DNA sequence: TGTGCCAGCAGCTTGGGGACTAGCGGGGCCGAAAACATTCAGTACTTC.

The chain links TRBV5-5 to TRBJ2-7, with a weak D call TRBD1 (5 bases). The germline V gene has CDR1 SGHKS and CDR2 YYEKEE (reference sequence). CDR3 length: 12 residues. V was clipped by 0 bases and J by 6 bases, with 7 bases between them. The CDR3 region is CASSLAQGEQYF. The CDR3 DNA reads TGTGCCAGCAGCTTGGCCCAGGGCGAGCAGTACTTC.

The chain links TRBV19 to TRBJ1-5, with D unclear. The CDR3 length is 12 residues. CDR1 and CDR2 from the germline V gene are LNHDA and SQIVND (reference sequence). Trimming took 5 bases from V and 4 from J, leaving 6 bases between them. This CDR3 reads CASSWRNQPQHF. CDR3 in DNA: TGTGCCAGTAGTTGGCGGAATCAGCCCCAGCATTTT.

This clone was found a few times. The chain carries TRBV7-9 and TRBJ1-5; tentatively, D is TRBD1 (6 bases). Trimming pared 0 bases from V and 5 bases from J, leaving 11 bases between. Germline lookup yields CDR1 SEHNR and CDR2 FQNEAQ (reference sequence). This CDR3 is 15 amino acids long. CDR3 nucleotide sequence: TGTGCCAGCAGCTTAGCAGGGGGAAGAGATCAGCCCCAGCATTTT. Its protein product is CASSLAGGRDQPQHF.

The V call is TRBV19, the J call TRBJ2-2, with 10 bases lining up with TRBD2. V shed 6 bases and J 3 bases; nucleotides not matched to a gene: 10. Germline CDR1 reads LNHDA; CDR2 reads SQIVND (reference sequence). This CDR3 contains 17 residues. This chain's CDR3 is CASRRGSGGVYTGELFF. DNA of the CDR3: TGTGCCAGTAGGCGGGGGAGCGGGGGGGTTTACACCGGGGAGCTGTTTTTT. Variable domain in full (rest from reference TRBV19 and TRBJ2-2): DGGITQSPKYLFRKEGQNVTLSCEQNLNHDAMYWYRQDPGQGLRLIYYSQIVNDFQKGDIAEGYSVSREKKESFPLTVTSAQKNPTAFYLCASRRGSGGVYTGELFFGEGSRLTVL.

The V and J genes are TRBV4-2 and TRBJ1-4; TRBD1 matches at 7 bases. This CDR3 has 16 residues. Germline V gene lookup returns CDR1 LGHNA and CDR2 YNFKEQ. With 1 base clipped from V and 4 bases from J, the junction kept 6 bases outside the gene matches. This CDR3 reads CASSQGSRQGNEKLFF. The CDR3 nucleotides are TGTGCCAGCAGCCAAGGGAGCAGACAGGGTAATGAAAAACTGTTTTTT.

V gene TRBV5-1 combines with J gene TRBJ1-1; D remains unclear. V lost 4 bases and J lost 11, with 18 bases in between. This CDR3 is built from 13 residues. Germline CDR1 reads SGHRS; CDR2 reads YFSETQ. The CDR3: CASSVNKEDPAFF. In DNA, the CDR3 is TGCGCCAGCAGCGTAAACAAGGAGGACCCGGCTTTCTTT.

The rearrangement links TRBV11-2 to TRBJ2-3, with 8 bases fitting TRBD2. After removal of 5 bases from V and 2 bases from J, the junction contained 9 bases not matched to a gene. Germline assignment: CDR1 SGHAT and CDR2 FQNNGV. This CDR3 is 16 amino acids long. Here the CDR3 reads CASSRGGAGATDTQYF. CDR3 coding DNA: TGTGCCAGCAGCCGCGGGGGAGCGGGAGCCACAGATACGCAGTATTTT.

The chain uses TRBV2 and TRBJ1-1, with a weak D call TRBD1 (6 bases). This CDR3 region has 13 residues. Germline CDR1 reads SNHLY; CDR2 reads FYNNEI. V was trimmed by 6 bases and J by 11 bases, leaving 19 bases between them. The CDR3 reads CASSPADRRGAFF. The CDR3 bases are TGTGCCAGCAGCCCGGCGGACAGAAGAGGTGCTTTCTTT.

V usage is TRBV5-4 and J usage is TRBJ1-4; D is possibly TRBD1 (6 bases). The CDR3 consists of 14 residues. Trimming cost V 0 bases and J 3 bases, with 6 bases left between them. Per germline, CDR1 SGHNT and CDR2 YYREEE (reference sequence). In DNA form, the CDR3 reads TGTGCCAGCAGCTTGGCAGGGGCTAATGAAAAACTGTTTTTT. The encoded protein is CASSLAGANEKLFF.

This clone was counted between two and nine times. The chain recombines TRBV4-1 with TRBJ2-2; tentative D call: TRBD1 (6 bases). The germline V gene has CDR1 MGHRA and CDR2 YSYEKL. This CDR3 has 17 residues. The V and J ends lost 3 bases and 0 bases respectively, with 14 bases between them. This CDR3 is CASSQGRTVSNTGELFF. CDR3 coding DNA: TGCGCCAGCAGCCAGGGCCGGACAGTCTCGAACACCGGGGAGCTGTTTTTT.

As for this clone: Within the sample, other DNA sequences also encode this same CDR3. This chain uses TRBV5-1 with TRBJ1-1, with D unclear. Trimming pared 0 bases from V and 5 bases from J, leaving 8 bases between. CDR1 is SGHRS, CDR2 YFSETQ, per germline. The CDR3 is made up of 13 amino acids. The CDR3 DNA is TGCGCCAGCAGCTTGGGGAGTGGAACTGAAGCTTTCTTT. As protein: CASSLGSGTEAFF. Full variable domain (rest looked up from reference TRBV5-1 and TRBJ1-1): KAGVTQTPRYLIKTRGQQVTLSCSPISGHRSVSWYQQTPGQGLQFLFEYFSETQRNKGNFPGRFSGRQFSNSRSEMNVSTLELGDSALYLCASSLGSGTEAFFGQGTRLTVV.

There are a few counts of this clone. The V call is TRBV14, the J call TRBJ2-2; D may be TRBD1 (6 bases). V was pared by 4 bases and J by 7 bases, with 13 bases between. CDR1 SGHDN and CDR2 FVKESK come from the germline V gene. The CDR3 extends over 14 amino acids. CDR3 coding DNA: TGTGCCAGCAGCCCTGACAGGTCCAACGGGGAGCTGTTTTTT. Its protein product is CASSPDRSNGELFF.

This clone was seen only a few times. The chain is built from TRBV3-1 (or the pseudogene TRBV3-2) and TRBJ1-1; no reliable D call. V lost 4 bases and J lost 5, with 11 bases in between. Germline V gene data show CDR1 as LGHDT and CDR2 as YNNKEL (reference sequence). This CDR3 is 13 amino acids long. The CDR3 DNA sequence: TGTGCCAGCAGCCTTGTAAGGGAGACTGAAGCTTTCTTT. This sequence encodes CASSLVRETEAFF.

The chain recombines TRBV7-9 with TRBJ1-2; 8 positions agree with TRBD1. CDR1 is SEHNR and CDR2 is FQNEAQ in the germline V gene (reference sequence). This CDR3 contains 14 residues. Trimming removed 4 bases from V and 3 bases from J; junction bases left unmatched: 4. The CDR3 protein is CASSSNRGDYGYTF. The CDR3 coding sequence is TGTGCCAGCAGCTCCAACAGGGGGGACTATGGCTACACCTTC. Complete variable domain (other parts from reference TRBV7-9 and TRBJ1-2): DTGVSQNPRHKITKRGQNVTFRCDPISEHNRLYWYRQTLGQGPEFLTYFQNEAQLEKSRLLSDRFSAERPKGSFSTLEIQRTEQGDSAMYLCASSSNRGDYGYTFGSGTRLTVV.

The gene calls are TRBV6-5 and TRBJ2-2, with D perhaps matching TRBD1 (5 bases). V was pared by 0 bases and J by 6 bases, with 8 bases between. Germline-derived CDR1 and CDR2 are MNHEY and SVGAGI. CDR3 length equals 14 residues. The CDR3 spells CASSYSQGAGELFF. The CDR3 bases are TGTGCCAGCAGTTACTCTCAGGGCGCCGGGGAGCTGTTTTTT.

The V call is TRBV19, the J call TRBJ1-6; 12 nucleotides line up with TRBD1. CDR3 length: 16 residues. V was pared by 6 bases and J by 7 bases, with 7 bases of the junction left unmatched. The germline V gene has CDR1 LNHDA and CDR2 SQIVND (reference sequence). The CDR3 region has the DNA TGTGCCAGTAGCCAGCCGGGACAGGGGGCCAATTCACCCCTCCACTTT. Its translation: CASSQPGQGANSPLHF.

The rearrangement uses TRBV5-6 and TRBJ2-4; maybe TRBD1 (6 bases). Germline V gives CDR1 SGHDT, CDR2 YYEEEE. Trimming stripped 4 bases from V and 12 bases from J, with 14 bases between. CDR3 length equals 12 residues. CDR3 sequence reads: CASSIGQLYQYF. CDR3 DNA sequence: TGTGCCAGCAGCATAGGACAGCTGTATCAGTACTTC. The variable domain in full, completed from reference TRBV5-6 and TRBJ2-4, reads DAGVTQSPTHLIKTRGQQVTLRCSPKSGHDTVSWYQQALGQGPQFIFQYYEEEERQRGNFPDRFSGHQFPNYSSELNVNALLLGDSALYLCASSIGQLYQYFGAGTRLSVL.

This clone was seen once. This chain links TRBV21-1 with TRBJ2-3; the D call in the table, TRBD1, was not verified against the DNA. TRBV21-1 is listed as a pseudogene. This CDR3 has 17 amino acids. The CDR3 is CASSKAPDRYITDTQYF. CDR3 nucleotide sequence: TGTGCCAGCAGCAAAGCCCCGGACAGGTATATCACAGATACGCAGTATTTT.

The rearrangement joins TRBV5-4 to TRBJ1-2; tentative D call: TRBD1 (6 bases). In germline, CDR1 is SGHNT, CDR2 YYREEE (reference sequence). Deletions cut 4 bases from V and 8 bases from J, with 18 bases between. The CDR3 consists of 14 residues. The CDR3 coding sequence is TGTGCCAGCAGCCCCCCGGGTGGACAGCGCGGCTACACCTTC. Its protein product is CASSPPGGQRGYTF.